A selection of T cell receptor beta chains follows, all from one sample in a study of OX40 agonist ivuxolimab in advanced cancers. The assay was immunoSEQ multiplex PCR, and TCRdb's table has in-frame clones only and misses some. This table has about 83,000 clones, roughly 80% appearing once. The material sequenced was CD4+ or CD8+ T cells sorted from blood, taken in a trial of the OX40 agonist ivuxolimab. The receptors shown here come from an adult with an advanced solid tumor such as melanoma, head and neck, liver or kidney cancer. Each CDR3 is given with its conserved first and last residue. A D gene is named only where the DNA matches it firmly. A clone size is listed for some rows: how often the clone was seen (once, few, many), or a class if it is expanded.

v_call	cdr3_length	j_call	d_call	clone_size	cdr3_aa	cdr3_nt
TRBV11-2	13	TRBJ2-5	TRBD2	-	CASSLEASGGEYF	TGTGCCAGCAGCTTAGAGGCTAGCGGGGGGGAGTACTTC
TRBV9	14	TRBJ2-1	-	once	CASTRPDRYNEQFF	TGTGCCAGCACCCGACCCGACCGGTACAATGAGCAGTTCTTC
TRBV18	13	TRBJ1-4	-	-	CASSPAGDEKLFF	TGTGCCAGCTCACCGGCAGGGGATGAAAAACTGTTTTTT
TRBV6-5	12	TRBJ1-1	TRBD1	-	CASSRQQGKAFF	TGTGCCAGCAGTCGACAACAGGGGAAAGCTTTCTTT
TRBV7-9	15	TRBJ2-3	TRBD2	-	CASSAGLAATDTQYF	TGTGCCAGCAGCGCGGGACTAGCGGCCACAGATACGCAGTATTTT
TRBV2	16	TRBJ1-2	TRBD1	few	CASTGGRGEVYYGYTF	TGTGCCAGCACCGGGGGCAGGGGGGAAGTCTACTATGGCTACACCTTC
TRBV28	12	TRBJ1-3	-	once	CASSVLGNTIYF	TGTGCCAGCAGTGTTTTGGGAAACACCATATATTTT
TRBV18	15	TRBJ1-6	-	-	CASSPTEPDNSPLHF	TGTGCCAGCTCCCCGACAGAGCCAGATAATTCACCCCTCCACTTT
TRBV4-3	15	TRBJ2-5	-	-	CASSQEGTKQETQYF	TGCGCCAGCAGCCAAGAAGGAACCAAGCAAGAGACCCAGTACTTC
TRBV6-1	13	TRBJ1-4	-	-	CASSPPSPEKLFF	TGTGCCAGCAGTCCTCCAAGCCCTGAAAAACTGTTTTTT
TRBV18	15	TRBJ2-3	TRBD1	-	CASSRGTGGTDTQYF	TGTGCCAGCTCACGCGGGACAGGGGGCACAGATACGCAGTATTTT
TRBV5-5	12	TRBJ1-4	-	few	CASSLDNEKLFF	TGTGCCAGCAGCTTGGACAATGAAAAACTGTTTTTT
TRBV19	15	TRBJ1-1	-	-	CASSMSIIGNTEAFF	TGTGCCAGTAGTATGTCTATCATTGGGAACACTGAAGCTTTCTTT
TRBV2	14	TRBJ2-1	TRBD2	-	CASKPSGGYNEQFF	TGTGCCAGCAAGCCGAGCGGGGGCTACAATGAGCAGTTCTTC
TRBV7-9	14	TRBJ2-2	-	-	CASSLAGYTGELFF	TGTGCCAGCAGCTTAGCAGGCTACACCGGGGAGCTGTTTTTT
TRBV20-1	11	TRBJ1-2	-	-	CSARSGGGYTF	TGCAGTGCTAGATCCGGGGGGGGCTACACCTTC
TRBV29-1	13	TRBJ1-2	-	-	CSVDQAFSYGYTF	TGCAGCGTTGATCAGGCCTTCTCCTATGGCTACACCTTC
TRBV11-2	15	TRBJ1-3	-	-	CASSDTESSGNTIYF	TGTGCCAGCAGCGACACAGAAAGCTCTGGAAACACCATATATTTT
TRBV13	15	TRBJ2-6	-	-	CASSLTSSGANVLTF	TGTGCCAGCAGCTTGACCAGCTCTGGGGCCAACGTCCTGACTTTC
TRBV30	14	TRBJ1-1	-	few	CAWSRGVSNTEAFF	TGTGCCTGGAGTAGGGGGGTGTCGAACACTGAAGCTTTCTTT
TRBV5-1	14	TRBJ2-1	-	-	CASSIPGSYNEQFF	TGCGCCAGCAGCATCCCGGGGTCCTACAATGAGCAGTTCTTC
TRBV6-6	13	TRBJ1-2	-	-	CASSSAANYGYTF	TGTGCCAGCAGTTCAGCCGCAAACTATGGCTACACCTTC
TRBV6-6	13	TRBJ1-3	-	-	CASSSGSGNTIYF	TGTGCCAGCAGTTCAGGATCTGGAAACACCATATATTTT
TRBV28	13	TRBJ1-2	TRBD1	-	CASRTGQSYGYTF	TGTGCCAGCAGGACGGGACAGAGCTATGGCTACACCTTC
TRBV28	14	TRBJ1-1	-	few	CASSLTGSNTEAFF	TGTGCCAGCAGTTTGACGGGCTCTAACACTGAAGCTTTCTTT
TRBV5-1	13	TRBJ1-1	-	-	CASSLQLNTEAFF	TGCGCCAGCAGCTTGCAGCTTAACACTGAAGCTTTCTTT
TRBV5-4	14	TRBJ2-2	TRBD2	-	CATRLAGNTGELFF	TGTGCCACAAGACTAGCGGGGAACACCGGGGAGCTGTTTTTT
TRBV6-5	14	TRBJ2-7	TRBD1	few	CASSSPSDRVKQYF	TGTGCCAGCAGTTCCCCCAGTGACAGGGTCAAGCAGTACTTC
TRBV4-1	13	TRBJ2-1	TRBD2	few	CASSPDPGTSAFF	TGCGCCAGCAGCCCCGACCCCGGGACTAGTGCGTTCTTC
TRBV5-1	17	TRBJ1-1	-	-	CASSLNLESKMNTEAFF	TGCGCCAGCAGCTTGAACTTGGAGTCGAAAATGAACACTGAAGCTTTCTTT
TRBV27	16	TRBJ1-2	TRBD1	once	CASSLMGAGGFLGYTF	TGTGCCAGCAGTTTAATGGGGGCAGGGGGCTTCCTGGGCTACACCTTC
TRBV7-3	17	TRBJ2-3	TRBD2	-	CASSLRPSGGATDTQYF	TGTGCCAGCAGCTTAAGGCCTAGCGGGGGGGCAACAGATACGCAGTATTTT
TRBV30	11	TRBJ1-2	-	once	CAWSGTAGYTF	TGTGCCTGGAGTGGAACAGCCGGCTACACCTTC
TRBV5-6	14	TRBJ1-3	-	-	CASSFSLSGNTIYF	TGTGCCAGCAGCTTTAGCCTTTCTGGAAACACCATATATTTT
TRBV5-1	18	TRBJ2-5	TRBD2	-	CASSLAGASGALRETQYF	TGCGCCAGCAGCTTGGCCGGGGCTAGCGGGGCTTTGAGGGAGACCCAGTACTTC
TRBV5-4	16	TRBJ1-6	-	few	CASSFGNSTSFSPLHF	TGTGCCAGCAGCTTCGGGAATTCTACCTCATTTTCACCCCTCCACTTT
TRBV6-1	15	TRBJ2-3	-	-	CASSEAGGEADTQYF	TGTGCCAGCAGTGAAGCAGGTGGGGAGGCAGATACGCAGTATTTT
TRBV6-5	14	TRBJ2-5	-	-	CASKKTGDQETQYF	TGTGCCAGCAAGAAGACCGGAGACCAAGAGACCCAGTACTTC
TRBV12-5	18	TRBJ2-6	TRBD1	-	CASGLPGQGLPGANVLTF	TGTGCTAGTGGTTTGCCGGGACAGGGGCTCCCTGGGGCCAACGTCCTGACTTTC
TRBV15	14	TRBJ2-5	-	-	CATSRVGRQETQYF	TGTGCCACCAGCAGAGTGGGTCGCCAAGAGACCCAGTACTTC
TRBV7-9	14	TRBJ2-1	TRBD2	once	CASSPGLAGVEQFF	TGTGCCAGCAGCCCGGGACTAGCGGGGGTTGAGCAGTTCTTC
TRBV6-1	14	TRBJ1-5	-	few	CASSEQDSNQPQHF	TGTGCCAGCAGTGAACAAGATAGCAATCAGCCCCAGCATTTT
TRBV14	17	TRBJ2-3	TRBD2	-	CASSQELGLVSSDTQYF	TGTGCCAGCAGCCAAGAATTAGGACTAGTATCATCAGATACGCAGTATTTT
TRBV7-3	16	TRBJ2-7	TRBD1	-	CASSRNGQGIGDEQYF	TGTGCCAGCAGCAGAAACGGACAGGGTATAGGTGACGAGCAGTACTTC
TRBV9	14	TRBJ1-3	-	-	CASSVQGYGNTIYF	TGTGCCAGCAGCGTTCAGGGGTACGGAAACACCATATATTTT
TRBV7-6	17	TRBJ2-7	TRBD2	-	CASSLAPAGGSSYEQYF	TGTGCCAGCAGCTTAGCGCCGGCGGGGGGGAGCTCCTACGAGCAGTACTTC
TRBV5-1	13	TRBJ1-1	-	-	CASSFESLTPAFF	TGCGCCAGCAGCTTTGAAAGTTTGACCCCAGCTTTCTTT
TRBV9	16	TRBJ1-4	-	-	CASSVGAAATNEKLFF	TGTGCCAGCAGCGTAGGGGCGGCAGCAACTAATGAAAAACTGTTTTTT
TRBV7-9	11	TRBJ1-2	-	-	CASRLKGGYTF	TGTGCCAGCAGACTGAAGGGGGGCTACACCTTC
TRBV2	14	TRBJ2-3	-	-	CASSSEGGADTQYF	TGTGCCAGCAGCTCTGAGGGGGGTGCAGATACGCAGTATTTT
TRBV5-1	15	TRBJ2-3	TRBD1	-	CASSSTGTAQMEQYF	TGCGCCAGCAGCTCGACAGGGACGGCACAGATGGAGCAGTATTTT
TRBV6-4	15	TRBJ1-2	-	-	CASSDVAGGTYGYTF	TGTGCCAGCAGTGATGTGGCCGGGGGGACCTATGGCTACACCTTC